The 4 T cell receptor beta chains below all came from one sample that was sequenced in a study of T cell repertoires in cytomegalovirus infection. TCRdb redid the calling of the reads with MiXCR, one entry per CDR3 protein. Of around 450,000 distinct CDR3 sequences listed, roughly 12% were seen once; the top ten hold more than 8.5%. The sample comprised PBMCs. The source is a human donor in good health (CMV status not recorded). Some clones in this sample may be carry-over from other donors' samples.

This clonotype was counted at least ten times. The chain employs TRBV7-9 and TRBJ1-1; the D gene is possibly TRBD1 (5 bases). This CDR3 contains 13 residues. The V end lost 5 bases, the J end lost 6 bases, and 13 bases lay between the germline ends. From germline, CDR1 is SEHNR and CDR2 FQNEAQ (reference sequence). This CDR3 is CASSLMGEAEAFF. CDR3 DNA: TGTGCCAGCAGCCTAATGGGGGAAGCTGAAGCTTTCTTT.

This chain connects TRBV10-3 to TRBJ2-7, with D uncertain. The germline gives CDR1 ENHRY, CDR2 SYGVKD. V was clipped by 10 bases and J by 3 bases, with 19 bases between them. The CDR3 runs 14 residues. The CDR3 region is CATRNEIKGYEQYF. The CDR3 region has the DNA TGTGCCACCAGGAACGAGATTAAAGGCTACGAGCAGTACTTC.

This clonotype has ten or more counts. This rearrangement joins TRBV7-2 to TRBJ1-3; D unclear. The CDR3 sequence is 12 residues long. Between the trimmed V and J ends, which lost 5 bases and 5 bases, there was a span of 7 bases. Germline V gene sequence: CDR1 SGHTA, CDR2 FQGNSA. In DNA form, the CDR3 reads TGTGCCAGCAGCCTCGACAGAAACACCATATATTTT. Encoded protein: CASSLDRNTIYF.

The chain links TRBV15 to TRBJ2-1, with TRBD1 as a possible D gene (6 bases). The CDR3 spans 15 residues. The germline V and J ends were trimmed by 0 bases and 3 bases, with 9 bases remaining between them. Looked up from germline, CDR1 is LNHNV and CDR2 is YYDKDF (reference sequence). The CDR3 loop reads CATSREGHSYNEQFF. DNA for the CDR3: TGTGCCACCAGCAGAGAGGGACATAGCTACAATGAGCAGTTCTTC.